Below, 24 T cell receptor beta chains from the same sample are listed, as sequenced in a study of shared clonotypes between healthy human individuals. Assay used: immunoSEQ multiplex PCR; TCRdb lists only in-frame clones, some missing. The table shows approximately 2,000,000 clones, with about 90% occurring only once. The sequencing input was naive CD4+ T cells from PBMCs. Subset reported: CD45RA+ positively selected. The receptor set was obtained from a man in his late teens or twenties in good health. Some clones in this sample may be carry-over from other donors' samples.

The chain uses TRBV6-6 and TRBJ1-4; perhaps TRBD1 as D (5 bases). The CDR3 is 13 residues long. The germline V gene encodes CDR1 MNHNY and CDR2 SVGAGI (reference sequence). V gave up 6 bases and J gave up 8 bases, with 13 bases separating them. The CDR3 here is CASSRDGSEKLFF. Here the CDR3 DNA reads TGTGCCAGCAGCCGGGACGGATCGGAAAAACTGTTTTTT.

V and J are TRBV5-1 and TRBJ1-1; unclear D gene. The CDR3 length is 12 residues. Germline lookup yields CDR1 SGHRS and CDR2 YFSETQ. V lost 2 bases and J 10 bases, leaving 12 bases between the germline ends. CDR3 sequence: CASSLTGGGAFF. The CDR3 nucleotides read TGCGCCAGCAGCTTAACGGGAGGTGGAGCTTTCTTT.

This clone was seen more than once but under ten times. The CDR3: CAWSVGRQPQHF. The CDR3 DNA reads TGTGCCTGGAGTGTCGGCCGTCAGCCCCAGCATTTT. The chain employs TRBV30 and TRBJ1-5; D gene uncertain. This CDR3 comprises 12 residues. Deletions cut 0 bases from V and 6 bases from J, with 6 bases between. Germline CDR1 and CDR2: GTSNPN and SVGIG (reference sequence).

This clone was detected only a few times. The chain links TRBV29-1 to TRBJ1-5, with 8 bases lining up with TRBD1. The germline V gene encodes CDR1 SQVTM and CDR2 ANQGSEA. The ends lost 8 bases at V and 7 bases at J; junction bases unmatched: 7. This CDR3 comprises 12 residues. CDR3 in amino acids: CSTRTGTQPQHF. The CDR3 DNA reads TGCAGCACGCGGACAGGGACACAGCCCCAGCATTTT.

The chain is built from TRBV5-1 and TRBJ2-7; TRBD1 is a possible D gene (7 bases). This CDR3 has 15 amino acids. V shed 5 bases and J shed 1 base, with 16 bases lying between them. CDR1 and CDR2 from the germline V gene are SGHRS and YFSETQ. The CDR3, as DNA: TGCGCCAGCAGGCGGGGACAGATGGTATCCTACGAGCAGTACTTC. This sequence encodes CASRRGQMVSYEQYF.

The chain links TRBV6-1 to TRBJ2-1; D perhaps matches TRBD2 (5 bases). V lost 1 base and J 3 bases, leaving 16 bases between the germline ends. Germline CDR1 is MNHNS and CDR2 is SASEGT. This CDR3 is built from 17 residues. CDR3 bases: TGTGCCAGCAGTGAAGGGACTTCCAGTCCGTACTACAATGAGCAGTTCTTC. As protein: CASSEGTSSPYYNEQFF.

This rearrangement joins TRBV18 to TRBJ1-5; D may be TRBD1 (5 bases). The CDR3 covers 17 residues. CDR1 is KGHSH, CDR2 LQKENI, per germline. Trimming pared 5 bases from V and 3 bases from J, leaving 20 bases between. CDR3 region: CASSSLRGVVNNQPQHF. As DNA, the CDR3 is TGTGCCAGCTCATCCCTGAGGGGCGTAGTTAACAATCAGCCCCAGCATTTT.

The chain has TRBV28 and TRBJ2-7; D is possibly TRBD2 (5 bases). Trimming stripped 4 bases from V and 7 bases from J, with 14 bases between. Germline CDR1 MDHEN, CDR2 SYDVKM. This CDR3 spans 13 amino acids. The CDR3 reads CASSSGPTGEQYF. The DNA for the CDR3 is TGTGCCAGCAGTTCGGGCCCTACGGGAGAGCAGTACTTC.

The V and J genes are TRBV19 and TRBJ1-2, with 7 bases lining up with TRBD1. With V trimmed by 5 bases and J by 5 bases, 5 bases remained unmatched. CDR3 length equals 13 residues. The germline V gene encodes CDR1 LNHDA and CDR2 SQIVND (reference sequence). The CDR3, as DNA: TGTGCCAGTAGTGAGGGACAGACTTATGGCTACACCTTC. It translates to CASSEGQTYGYTF.

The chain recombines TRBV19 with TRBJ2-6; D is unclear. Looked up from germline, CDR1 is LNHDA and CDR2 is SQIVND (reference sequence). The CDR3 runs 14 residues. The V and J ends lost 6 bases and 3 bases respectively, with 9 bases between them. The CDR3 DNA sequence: TGTGCCAGTAGGGCAGGCTTTGGGGCCAACGTCCTGACTTTC. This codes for CASRAGFGANVLTF.

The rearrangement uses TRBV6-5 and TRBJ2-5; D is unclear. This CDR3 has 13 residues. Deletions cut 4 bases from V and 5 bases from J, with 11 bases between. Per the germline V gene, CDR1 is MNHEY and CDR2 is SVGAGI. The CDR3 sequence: CASSLLLRETQYF. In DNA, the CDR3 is TGTGCCAGCAGTTTACTGTTACGGGAGACCCAGTACTTC.

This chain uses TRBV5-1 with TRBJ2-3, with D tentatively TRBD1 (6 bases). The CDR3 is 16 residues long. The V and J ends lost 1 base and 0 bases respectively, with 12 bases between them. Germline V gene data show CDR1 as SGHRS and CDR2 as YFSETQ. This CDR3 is CASSLLTGRSTDTQYF. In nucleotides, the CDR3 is TGCGCCAGCAGCTTGTTAACAGGGAGAAGCACAGATACGCAGTATTTT.

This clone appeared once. The CDR3 here is CACRYYNEQFF. CDR3 nucleotides: TGTGCCTGTCGTTACTACAATGAGCAGTTCTTC. J is TRBJ2-1 and V is TRBV19, with D uncertain. Trimming pared 11 bases from V and 3 bases from J, leaving 8 bases between. The CDR3 has 11 amino acids. The germline CDR1 and CDR2 sequences are LNHDA and SQIVND (reference sequence).

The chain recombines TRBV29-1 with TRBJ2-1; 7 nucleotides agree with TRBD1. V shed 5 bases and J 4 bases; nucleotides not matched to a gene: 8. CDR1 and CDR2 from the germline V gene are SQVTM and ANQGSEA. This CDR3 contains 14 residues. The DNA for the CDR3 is TGCAGCGTTCTCCGGGACAGCTTATACAATGAGCAGTTCTTC. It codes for CSVLRDSLYNEQFF.

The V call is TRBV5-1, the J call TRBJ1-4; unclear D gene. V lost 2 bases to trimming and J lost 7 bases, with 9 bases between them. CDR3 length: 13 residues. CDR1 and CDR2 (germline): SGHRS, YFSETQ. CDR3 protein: CASSLQIGEKLFF. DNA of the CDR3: TGCGCCAGCAGCTTACAGATTGGTGAAAAACTGTTTTTT.

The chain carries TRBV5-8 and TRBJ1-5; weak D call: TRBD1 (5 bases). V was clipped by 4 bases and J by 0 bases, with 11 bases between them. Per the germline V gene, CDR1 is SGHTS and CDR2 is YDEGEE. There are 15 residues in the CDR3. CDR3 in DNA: TGTGCCAGCAGCCCCGGGACTCATAGCAATCAGCCCCAGCATTTT. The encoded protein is CASSPGTHSNQPQHF.

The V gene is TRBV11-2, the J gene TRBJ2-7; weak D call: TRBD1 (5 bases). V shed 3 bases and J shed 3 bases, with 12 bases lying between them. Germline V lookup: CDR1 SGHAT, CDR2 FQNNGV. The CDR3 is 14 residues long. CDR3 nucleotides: TGTGCCAGCAGCTTCTCAGGGCCGATCTACGAGCAGTACTTC. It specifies CASSFSGPIYEQYF.

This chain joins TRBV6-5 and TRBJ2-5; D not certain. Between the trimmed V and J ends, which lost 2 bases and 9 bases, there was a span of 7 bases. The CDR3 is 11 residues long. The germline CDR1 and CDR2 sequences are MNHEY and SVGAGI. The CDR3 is CASSYGPAQYF. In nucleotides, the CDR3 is TGTGCCAGCAGTTACGGACCGGCCCAGTACTTC.

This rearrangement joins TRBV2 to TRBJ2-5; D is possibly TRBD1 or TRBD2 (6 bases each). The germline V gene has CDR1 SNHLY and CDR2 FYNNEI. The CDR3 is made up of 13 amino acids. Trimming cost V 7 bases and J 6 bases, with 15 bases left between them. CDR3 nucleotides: TGTGCCAGCAACCTAGAGGGGGGTCAGACCCAGTACTTC. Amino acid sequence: CASNLEGGQTQYF.

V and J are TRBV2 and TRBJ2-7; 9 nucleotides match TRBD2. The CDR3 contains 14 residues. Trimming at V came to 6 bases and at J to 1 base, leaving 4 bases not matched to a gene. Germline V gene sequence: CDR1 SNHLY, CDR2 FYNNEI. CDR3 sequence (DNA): TGTGCCAGCAGATCCCTAGCGGGATCCTACGAGCAGTACTTC. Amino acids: CASRSLAGSYEQYF.

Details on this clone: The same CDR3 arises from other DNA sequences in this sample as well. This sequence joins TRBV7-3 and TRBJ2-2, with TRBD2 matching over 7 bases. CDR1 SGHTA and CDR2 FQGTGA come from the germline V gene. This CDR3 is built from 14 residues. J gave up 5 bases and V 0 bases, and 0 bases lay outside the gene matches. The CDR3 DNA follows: TGTGCCAGCAGCTTAACTAGCGGGACCGGGGAGCTGTTTTTT. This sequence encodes CASSLTSGTGELFF.

The CDR3 DNA reads TGCGCCACACAGAATTTCGAGAACACTGAAGCTTTCTTT. As protein: CATQNFENTEAFF. The gene calls are TRBV4-1 and TRBJ1-1, with D unclear. Germline V lookup: CDR1 MGHRA, CDR2 YSYEKL. V lost 10 bases and J lost 1, with 13 bases in between. The CDR3 runs to 13 residues.

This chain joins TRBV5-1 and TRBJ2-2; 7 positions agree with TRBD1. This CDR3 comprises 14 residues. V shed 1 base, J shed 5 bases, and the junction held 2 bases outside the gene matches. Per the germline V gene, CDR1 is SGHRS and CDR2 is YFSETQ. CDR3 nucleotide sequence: TGCGCCAGCAGCTTGAACAGGGGTACCGGGGAGCTGTTTTTT. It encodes CASSLNRGTGELFF. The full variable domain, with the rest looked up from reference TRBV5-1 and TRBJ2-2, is KAGVTQTPRYLIKTRGQQVTLSCSPISGHRSVSWYQQTPGQGLQFLFEYFSETQRNKGNFPGRFSGRQFSNSRSEMNVSTLELGDSALYLCASSLNRGTGELFFGEGSRLTVL.

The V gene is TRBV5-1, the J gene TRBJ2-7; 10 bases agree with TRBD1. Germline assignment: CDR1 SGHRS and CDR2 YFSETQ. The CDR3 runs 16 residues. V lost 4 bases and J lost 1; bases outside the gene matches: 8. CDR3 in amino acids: CASSLSTGGASYEQYF. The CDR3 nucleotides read TGCGCCAGCAGCCTCTCGACAGGGGGCGCATCCTACGAGCAGTACTTC.